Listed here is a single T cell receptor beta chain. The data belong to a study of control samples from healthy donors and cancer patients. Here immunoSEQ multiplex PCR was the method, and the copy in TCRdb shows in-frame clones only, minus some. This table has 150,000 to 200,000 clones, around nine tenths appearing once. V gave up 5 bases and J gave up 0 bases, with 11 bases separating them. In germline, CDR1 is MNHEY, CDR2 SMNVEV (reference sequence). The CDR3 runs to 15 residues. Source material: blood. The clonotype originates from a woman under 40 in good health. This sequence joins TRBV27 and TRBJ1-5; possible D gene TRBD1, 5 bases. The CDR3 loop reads CASSLRGDSNQPQHF. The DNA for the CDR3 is TGTGCCAGCAGTCTCCGGGGGGATAGCAATCAGCCCCAGCATTTT.